This T cell receptor beta chain was recovered during a study of T cells in Graves' hyperthyroidism and ophthalmopathy. About the research overall: Peripheral blood specimens were obtained at initial diagnosis, prior to any treatment.

RNA transcripts served as the template for amplifying TCR beta CDR3 regions. RT-PCR in the first round (using the HTBI primer set) targeted the TCR CDR3. In TCRdb, the multiplex PCR reads were re-called with MiXCR into one record per CDR3 protein. The data contain 600,000 to 850,000 distinct CDR3 sequences, 18% of them seen just once; the ten biggest clones take up roughly a sixth. Diagnostic assessment was based on clinical symptoms, serum thyroxine and TRAb, thyroid ultrasound and orbital computed tomography. This clonotype showed up many times. Material for sequencing was blood. The receptor's source is a woman between 50 and 59 years old with Graves' hyperthyroidism that later progressed to Graves' ophthalmopathy.

This CDR3 is CSARSGGEETQYF. The CDR3 nucleotides are TGCAGTGCTAGGTCGGGGGGGGAAGAGACCCAGTACTTC. The chain combines TRBV20-1 with TRBJ2-5; 8 nucleotides align to TRBD2. V shed 3 bases, J shed 3 bases, and the junction held 3 bases outside the gene matches. The CDR3 runs 13 residues. The V gene's germline CDR1 is DFQATT and CDR2 SNEGSKA (reference sequence).